This T cell receptor beta chain was recorded in a study of blood T cell repertoires in COVID-19. Study in general: The United States, Italy and Spain provided the acute and convalescent COVID-19 samples. T cells, B-cell-depleted T cells, or PBMCs provided the cDNA or gDNA that served as material.

Original processing methods: Quantification of nucleated cells was approximated via reference gene primer amplification. Sequencing used immunoSEQ multiplex PCR; TCRdb keeps in-frame clones, though not all of them. V, J and clone size derive from that table, while D and trimming were established from the DNA sequence. The table lists under 80,000 clones, about 86% of them singletons. This CDR3 spans 15 amino acids. V shed 6 bases, J shed 5 bases, and the junction held 12 bases outside the gene matches. Germline CDR1 is LNHDA and CDR2 is SQIVND (reference sequence). The sample comprised peripheral blood. This sequence joins TRBV19 and TRBJ1-2; TRBD1 agrees at 7 bases. The TCR originated in a human donor in a cohort sampled during active COVID-19. CDR3 sequence (DNA): TGTGCCAGTAGGAGCATTTCCGGGACAGCTTATGGCTACACCTTC. The encoded protein is CASRSISGTAYGYTF. The complete variable domain, with remaining parts taken from reference TRBV19 and TRBJ1-2, reads DGGITQSPKYLFRKEGQNVTLSCEQNLNHDAMYWYRQDPGQGLRLIYYSQIVNDFQKGDIAEGYSVSREKKESFPLTVTSAQKNPTAFYLCASRSISGTAYGYTFGSGTRLTVV.